The 24 T cell receptor beta chains below were found in one sample sequenced in a study of T-cell memory formation after mild COVID-19. MiXCR, applied by TCRdb to the 5' RACE reads, yields one record per CDR3 protein. The data show 500,000 to 650,000 distinct CDR3 sequences, about 22% seen once. What was sequenced was PBMCs or a T cell subset sorted from them (not recorded which). Receptors were obtained from an adult woman who had mild COVID-19 (a few samples of this study predate the infection). Cell type and time point are not known.

The rearrangement joins TRBV7-9 to TRBJ2-4; unclear D gene. The CDR3 consists of 11 residues. V dropped 5 bases and J dropped 7 bases, with 6 bases sitting between them. Germline V gene lookup returns CDR1 SEHNR and CDR2 FQNEAQ (reference sequence). CDR3 sequence reads: CASSQNNIQYF. DNA of the CDR3: TGTGCCAGCAGCCAGAACAACATTCAGTACTTC.

This chain joins TRBV29-1 and TRBJ1-2; D not resolved. V was cut by 1 base and J by 7 bases, with 7 bases left in between. CDR1 SQVTM and CDR2 ANQGSEA come from the germline V gene. CDR3 size: 11 residues. The CDR3 is CSVEGLSGYTF. CDR3 coding DNA: TGCAGCGTTGAAGGATTAAGTGGCTACACCTTC.

This chain connects TRBV29-1 to TRBJ2-7, with D hard to call. This CDR3 has 12 amino acids. V lost 5 bases to trimming and J lost 1 base, with 9 bases between them. Germline V gene sequence: CDR1 SQVTM, CDR2 ANQGSEA. The CDR3: CSVQIDSYEQYF. CDR3 DNA sequence: TGCAGCGTTCAAATAGATTCCTACGAGCAGTACTTC.

This clonotype was observed a few times. The chain links TRBV6-5 to TRBJ2-7; 9 bases are a match to TRBD1. The CDR3 loop spans 13 amino acids. The ends lost 4 bases at V and 6 bases at J; junction bases unmatched: 4. From germline, CDR1 is MNHEY and CDR2 SVGAGI. The CDR3 here is CASSLNRGREQYF. In DNA, the CDR3 is TGTGCCAGCAGTTTAAACAGGGGGCGCGAGCAGTACTTC.

This clonotype was recorded a few times. V is TRBV6-5 and J is TRBJ2-2, with 8 positions matching TRBD1. Per the germline V gene, CDR1 is MNHEY and CDR2 is SVGAGI. V shed 5 bases and J 3 bases; nucleotides not matched to a gene: 11. CDR3 length equals 17 residues. CDR3 sequence (DNA): TGTGCCAGCAGTGGCAGTTCCAGGGGGCTGTACACCGGGGAGCTGTTTTTT. Encoded protein: CASSGSSRGLYTGELFF.

V and J are TRBV6-1 and TRBJ2-1; 10 nucleotides align to TRBD1. This CDR3 contains 15 residues. The junction had 7 bases not matched to a gene; V was cut back by 3 bases and J by 8 bases. Germline V gives CDR1 MNHNS, CDR2 SASEGT. CDR3 nucleotide sequence: TGTGCCAGCAGTGACTTTGGGACAGGGGAACATGAGCAGTTCTTC. It codes for CASSDFGTGEHEQFF.

At least ten counts were recorded for this clonotype. The chain recombines TRBV7-9 with TRBJ1-1, with D hard to call. The length of the CDR3 is 12 residues. The V end lost 4 bases, the J end lost 3 bases, and 6 bases lay between the germline ends. Germline loops: CDR1 SEHNR, CDR2 FQNEAQ (reference sequence). The DNA for the CDR3 is TGTGCCAGCAGCTGGCAGGACACTGAAGCTTTCTTT. It specifies CASSWQDTEAFF. Using reference TRBV7-9 and TRBJ1-1 for the parts outside the CDR3, the full variable domain is DTGVSQNPRHKITKRGQNVTFRCDPISEHNRLYWYRQTLGQGPEFLTYFQNEAQLEKSRLLSDRFSAERPKGSFSTLEIQRTEQGDSAMYLCASSWQDTEAFFGQGTRLTVV.

In its sample, this clonotype was seen a few times. The rearrangement uses TRBV3-1 and TRBJ2-3; D is possibly TRBD2 (6 bases). The CDR3 consists of 12 residues. V lost 6 bases and J lost 4, with 8 bases in between. CDR1 is LGHDT and CDR2 is YNNKEL in the germline V gene (reference sequence). The DNA of the CDR3 is TGTGCCAGCAGAGGGGACTCAGATACGCAGTATTTT. Encoded protein: CASRGDSDTQYF.

This clonotype came up a few times. This chain joins TRBV7-2 and TRBJ2-1; 8 bases fit TRBD1. V lost 5 bases to trimming and J lost 5 bases; unmatched junction nucleotides: 8. The CDR3 has 15 amino acids. Germline-derived CDR1 and CDR2 are SGHTA and FQGNSA. CDR3 sequence reads: CASSRQGNYDNEQFF. DNA of the CDR3: TGTGCCAGCAGCCGACAGGGGAATTACGACAATGAGCAGTTCTTC.

This clonotype was counted between two and nine times. This chain uses TRBV4-2 with TRBJ1-1; the D gene is possibly TRBD1 (5 bases). The length of the CDR3 is 16 residues. V lost 0 bases, J lost 4 bases, and 15 bases lay in between. Germline V lookup: CDR1 LGHNA, CDR2 YNFKEQ. The CDR3 loop is CASSQDGPGQITEAFF. The CDR3 nucleotides are TGTGCCAGCAGCCAAGATGGCCCAGGGCAGATCACTGAAGCTTTCTTT.

This clonotype was recorded a few times. The rearrangement joins TRBV5-1 to TRBJ1-2; 7 bases fit TRBD1. V shed 0 bases and J 0 bases; nucleotides not matched to a gene: 5. The CDR3 is made up of 16 amino acids. Germline V gene data show CDR1 as SGHRS and CDR2 as YFSETQ. CDR3 coding DNA: TGCGCCAGCAGCTTGGGCGGGACAGTTTCTAACTATGGCTACACCTTC. This translates into CASSLGGTVSNYGYTF.

In this sample, this clonotype turned up a few times. The chain is built from TRBV3-1 and TRBJ2-7; D remains ambiguous. The germline V gene has CDR1 LGHDT and CDR2 YNNKEL (reference sequence). The V end was cut by 1 base, the J end by 5 bases, with 15 bases between. There are 15 residues in the CDR3. The CDR3 reads CASSQVLVAINEQYF. The CDR3 region has the DNA TGTGCCAGCAGCCAAGTGCTGGTGGCTATTAACGAGCAGTACTTC.

This sequence joins TRBV2 and TRBJ1-4; 9 bases agree with TRBD1. The CDR3 totals 13 residues. CDR1 and CDR2 (germline): SNHLY, FYNNEI. V was clipped by 11 bases and J by 6 bases; unmatched bases: 7. The CDR3 coding sequence is TGTGCCGGTCCGGGACAGGGTTATGAAAAACTGTTTTTT. It yields the protein CAGPGQGYEKLFF.

A remark on this clonotype: Because it lacks the conserved phenylalanine or tryptophan at the end, this CDR3 is likely a read error. The J gene is TRBJ2-7, the V gene TRBV12-3 or TRBV12-4; 15 bases are a match to TRBD2. The CDR3 contains 16 residues. V lost 5 bases and J lost 3; bases outside the gene matches: 5. Here the CDR3 DNA reads TGTGCCAGCAGTCGGACTAGCGGGGGGGCAGGCTACGAGCAGTACTTA. Encoded protein: CASSRTSGGAGYEQYL.

In this sample, this clonotype turned up once. The rearrangement joins TRBV7-8 to TRBJ1-2, with D unresolved. CDR1 is SGHVS, CDR2 FQNEAQ, per germline. The CDR3 is made up of 13 amino acids. Trimming removed 5 bases at V and 4 bases at J, with 11 bases between. The CDR3: CASSPGHRYGYTF. As DNA, the CDR3 is TGTGCCAGCAGCCCCGGCCACCGCTATGGCTACACCTTC.

This clonotype came up a few times. CDR3 sequence (DNA): TGTGCCAGCCACAGGATCTCCTACGAGCAGTACTTC. Amino acids: CASHRISYEQYF. The chain recombines TRBV21-1 with TRBJ2-7. TRBV21-1 constitutes a pseudogene. The CDR3 is made up of 12 amino acids.

This clonotype was seen repeatedly, ten times or more. The DNA of the CDR3 is TGTGCCAGCAGCACTAGCGGGCCTTCCTACAATGAGCAGTTCTTC. Encoded protein: CASSTSGPSYNEQFF. The genes are TRBV7-2 and TRBJ2-1, with TRBD2 matching over 9 bases. The CDR3 length is 15 residues. Germline V gene lookup returns CDR1 SGHTA and CDR2 FQGNSA. The V and J ends lost 5 bases and 1 base, in that order; junction bases with no gene match: 3.

This rearrangement joins TRBV21-1 to TRBJ2-5; whether TRBD2, the table's D call, matches the DNA was not checked. TRBV21-1 is a known pseudogene. The CDR3 has 17 amino acids. The CDR3 protein is CASSRRSGGPNQETQYF. CDR3 in DNA: TGTGCCAGCAGCAGGCGAAGCGGGGGGCCAAACCAAGAGACCCAGTACTTC.

A few counts support this clonotype. The chain uses TRBV6-1 and TRBJ1-1; D gene unclear. This CDR3 has 11 amino acids. Trimming removed 4 bases at V and 10 bases at J, with 10 bases between. Germline-derived CDR1 and CDR2 are MNHNS and SASEGT. Here the CDR3 reads CASSVDEIAFF. CDR3 bases: TGTGCCAGCAGTGTGGACGAAATAGCTTTCTTT.

The chain recombines TRBV9 with TRBJ1-5; TRBD1 matches at 7 bases. The germline V gene has CDR1 SGDLS and CDR2 YYNGEE. Trimming at V came to 1 base and at J to 6 bases, leaving 1 base not matched to a gene. The CDR3 has 13 residues. The CDR3, as DNA: TGTGCCAGCAGCGTATCAGGGGGTCAGCCCCAGCATTTT. Protein: CASSVSGGQPQHF.

In its sample, this clonotype was seen a few times. V and J are TRBV5-1 and TRBJ2-6, with D uncertain. The germline V gene encodes CDR1 SGHRS and CDR2 YFSETQ. The V and J ends lost 5 bases and 2 bases respectively, with 11 bases between them. This CDR3 comprises 15 residues. CDR3 in amino acids: CASRPSATGANVLTF. The CDR3 DNA is TGCGCCAGCAGACCGTCAGCGACTGGGGCCAACGTCCTGACTTTC.

The rearrangement joins TRBV3-1 to TRBJ1-1; TRBD1 agrees at 7 bases. The CDR3 consists of 15 residues. The V gene end was trimmed by 1 base and the J gene end by 0 bases; junction bases not matched to a gene: 2. Germline V gives CDR1 LGHDT, CDR2 YNNKEL (reference sequence). In DNA form, the CDR3 reads TGTGCCAGCAGCCAAGGGGGACAGTTGAACACTGAAGCTTTCTTT. The encoded protein is CASSQGGQLNTEAFF.

V usage is TRBV18 and J usage is TRBJ1-2, with D possibly matching TRBD1 (5 bases). Germline V gene sequence: CDR1 KGHSH, CDR2 LQKENI. The V gene lost 0 bases and the J gene lost 10 bases, with 18 bases spanning the gap. This CDR3 is built from 15 residues. In DNA form, the CDR3 reads TGTGCCAGCTCACCACCGGCCCTTCAGGGAATGTACTACACCTTC. This codes for CASSPPALQGMYYTF. Combining the CDR3 with reference TRBV18 and TRBJ1-2 gives the whole variable domain NAGVMQNPRHLVRRRGQEARLRCSPMKGHSHVYWYRQLPEEGLKFMVYLQKENIIDESGMPKERFSAEFPKEGPSILRIQQVVRGDSAAYFCASSPPALQGMYYTFGSGTRLTVV.

The chain has TRBV10-3 and TRBJ1-1; no definite D call. The V and J ends lost 0 bases and 0 bases respectively, with 2 bases between them. There are 13 residues in the CDR3. CDR1 is ENHRY and CDR2 is SYGVKD in the germline V gene. The CDR3 loop reads CAISESLNTEAFF. CDR3 DNA: TGTGCCATCAGTGAGTCCCTGAACACTGAAGCTTTCTTT.